This record looks at one T cell receptor (beta chain) sequence and its context. The sample holds a few counts of this clone. Its specific antigen is unknown. No much larger clonotype is one base removed from it; base qualities were not supplied. Measured from the cysteine to the phenylalanine, the CDR3 is 19 residues long. Kept here is only the CDR3 DNA, which spans 57 bases and is read in frame from base 1. The germline V gene (reference sequence) yields LGHDT for CDR1 and YNNKEL for CDR2. Deletion took 0 bases off V and 5 bases off J, with a span of 22 bases between the germline ends. The collaborating institutions used their own protocols to collect whole blood in K2EDTA tubes. For TCRbeta analysis, collaborators shipped samples in one of three forms: frozen whole blood, isolated PBMCs, or DNA extracted from either of those sample types. The data originate from a study of blood T cell repertoires in COVID-19 (dated by TCRdb to about 2020). With respect to the entire study: Collaborator samples came from the United States, Italy and Spain and covered acute and convalescent phases of COVID-19. The repertoires were released in a freely available public database meant as a resource for research on the immune response to SARS-CoV-2. Subjects who had been exposed to COVID-19, were actively infected with it, or had recovered from it provided the deeply sampled blood TCRbeta repertoires that made up the dataset. Samples were obtained from the ongoing ImmuneRACE study (first 160 participants) and from 1,254 subjects provided by 6 global collaborators. The material from the prospective study consisted of cDNA or gDNA derived from T cells, B-cell-depleted T cells, or PBMCs. A de-identified subject ID, COVID-19 status, age in years and sex were almost always included in the sample metadata. Where HLA class I and class II types were available, the types were taken from metadata supplied by the sample provider, not from assay-based typing. Overall study results and their limits: The quantity of clinical and demographic metadata differed by source and by participant and was supplied without curation.

The immunoSEQ Assay, a bias-controlled multiplex PCR, was used to amplify TCRbeta CDR3 regions from genomic DNA. Per the authors' processing: The number of nucleated cells in each sample was estimated by amplification of reference gene primers within the assay. Sequence reads were collapsed and filtered to measure the absolute abundance of every unique TCRbeta CDR3 rearrangement. For each sample, productive Simpson clonality was calculated by taking the square root of Simpson's diversity index across productive rearrangements. The source is immuneACCESS, and TCRdb retained only in-frame sequences with V and J called. Part of the clones is not carried over; for the studies checked, unresolved V genes explain less than half of this, and the remainder is unexplained. V, J and clone size were drawn from that table, and D and trimming were deduced from the DNA. Present in this sample are under 50,000 clones, 65% to 80% of which were seen just once. The ten largest clones take up around 19% of the sample.

The chain is made from TRBV3-1 (or the pseudogene TRBV3-2) and TRBJ1-4, with no confident D gene call. The clonotype was recovered from a human donor with active or convalescent COVID-19. The donor label of this sample is uncertain. Material: peripheral blood. The CDR3 protein is CASSQDYPRGGTQNEKLFF. The DNA is TGTGCCAGCAGCCAAGATTATCCCCGGGGAGGAACCCAAAATGAAAAACTGTTTTTT.